The next 2 T cell receptor beta chains were all read from a single sample in a study of CD8 T cells in Susac syndrome. Random hexamers served to reverse transcribe roughly 0.5 to 1 ug RNA. TCRdb analysed the immunoSEQ multiplex PCR reads with MiXCR anew, one entry per CDR3 protein. This table has roughly 140,000 distinct CDR3 sequences, less than 97% appearing once. Sequenced: CD8+ T cells from PBMCs. All receptors derive from a human donor with multiple sclerosis.

The chain couples TRBV15 to TRBJ2-3, with TRBD2 matching over 11 bases. The CDR3 is 18 residues long. With 0 bases clipped from V and 5 bases from J, the junction kept 10 bases outside the gene matches. Germline V gene lookup returns CDR1 LNHNV and CDR2 YYDKDF (reference sequence). CDR3 sequence (DNA): TGTGCCACCAGCAGAGAGTCAGTAGCGGGGGGGCCCGAAGATACGCAGTATTTT. Translating it yields CATSRESVAGGPEDTQYF.

The chain links TRBV19 to TRBJ2-3; D gene ambiguous. V lost 7 bases to trimming and J lost 4 bases, with 6 bases between them. Germline values: CDR1 LNHDA, CDR2 SQIVND (reference sequence). The CDR3 extends over 11 amino acids. CDR3 protein: CASKRADTQYF. The CDR3 coding sequence is TGTGCCAGTAAACGAGCAGATACGCAGTATTTT.